This T cell receptor (beta chain) was recorded in a study of immune characterization of retroperitoneal liposarcoma. Sample share makes this clonotype medium-sized. The trim removed 6 bases at V and 6 bases at J, leaving 8 bases unmatched. Germline loops: CDR1 MNHNS, CDR2 SASEGT. The CDR3 loop spans 15 amino acids. TCRdb independently ran MiXCR on the PCR reads; one entry per CDR3 protein. The sample includes approximately 10,000 distinct CDR3 sequences, approximately 28% seen only once; the top ten take about 8.2%. Sample: tumor tissue. The receptor was isolated from a female donor with retroperitoneal liposarcoma. The J gene is TRBJ2-1, the V gene TRBV6-1; 10 bases match TRBD2. For the CDR3, the DNA is TGTGCCAGCAGAAAAAAAGCGGGGGGGCCCAATGAGCAGTTCTTC. This translates into CASRKKAGGPNEQFF.